Listed below are T cell receptor beta chains from one sample, sequenced in a study of T cell responses to AZD1222 COVID-19 vaccine. Sequencing was performed with immunoSEQ multiplex PCR; in TCRdb, only in-frame clones are kept and a portion is missing. The table includes some 91,000 clones, 89% detected once. Sequencing used peripheral blood, obtained on day 0 of AZD1222 vaccination. All receptors come from an adult in good health. Both conserved end residues are part of each CDR3. D genes are given only for firm matches. Size tells how often a clone was seen (once, few, many) or the class of an expanded clone, and some rows leave it out.

abundance | d_gene | j_gene | v_gene | CDR3nt | CDR3aa
- | - | TRBJ2-1 | TRBV3-1/TRBV3-2 | TGTGCCAGCAGCCAAGTCCTAGCGATGTACAATGAGCAGTTCTTC | CASSQVLAMYNEQFF
- | - | TRBJ1-2 | TRBV9 | TGTGCCAGCAGCCACGGAGATGGCTACACCTTC | CASSHGDGYTF
- | - | TRBJ1-5 | TRBV2 | TGTGCCAGCAGACTTGAATACAATAGCAATCAGCCCCAGCATTTT | CASRLEYNSNQPQHF
- | - | TRBJ1-6 | TRBV30 | TGTGCCTGGTGCAAACCCGGGGCTTACTCACCCCTCCACTTT | CAWCKPGAYSPLHF
- | TRBD1 | TRBJ1-6 | TRBV2 | TGTGCCAGCAGATCGACAGGGGAGCCTAATTCACCCCTCCACTTT | CASRSTGEPNSPLHF
- | TRBD2 | TRBJ2-1 | TRBV7-2 | TGTGCCAGCAGCTTAGGGTCTAGCGGGAGAAGGCGGAGCAATGAGCAGTTCTTC | CASSLGSSGRRRSNEQFF
- | - | TRBJ2-7 | TRBV11-2 | TGTGCCAGCAGCTCTCAGGGCCTCGAGCAGTACTTC | CASSSQGLEQYF
- | TRBD2 | TRBJ2-1 | TRBV7-2 | TGTGCCAGCAGCTTAAAAGGCGGGGGAGGGTCGGAGCAGTTCTTC | CASSLKGGGGSEQFF
- | TRBD1 | TRBJ1-5 | TRBV28 | TGTGCCAGCAGGCGGACAGGGGGCAATCAGCCCCAGCATTTT | CASRRTGGNQPQHF
- | - | TRBJ1-2 | TRBV30 | TGTGCCTGTTACGCCACGGGGACAATTTATGGCTACACCTTC | CACYATGTIYGYTF
- | TRBD1 | TRBJ1-5 | TRBV27 | TGTGCCAGCAGCCGAGGTTCCGGGACAGGGGTTGGCAATCAGCCCCAGCATTTT | CASSRGSGTGVGNQPQHF
- | - | TRBJ1-1 | TRBV12-3/TRBV12-4 | TGTGCCAGCAGTTTAGTTCAGATTGAAGCTTTCTTT | CASSLVQIEAFF
- | - | TRBJ1-5 | TRBV23-1 | TGCGCCAGCAGCCGCTGTTTACGGAAAATCCTCAAGCCCCAGCATTTT | CASSRCLRKILKPQHF
- | - | TRBJ2-5 | TRBV7-8 | TGTGCCAGCAGCTTAAGACTAGTGAGATTGGAAGAGACCCAGTACTTC | CASSLRLVRLEETQYF
- | - | TRBJ1-2 | TRBV18 | TGTGCCAGCTCACCACCGGGTCAAGGGGGGTATGGCTACACCTTC | CASSPPGQGGYGYTF
- | - | TRBJ1-6 | TRBV5-1 | TGCGCCAGCACTTTGGGGGGTTATAATTCACCCCTCCACTTT | CASTLGGYNSPLHF
- | - | TRBJ2-3 | TRBV6-5 | TGTGCCAGCAGTTATTCGGGAGTAGGCACAGATACGCAGTATTTT | CASSYSGVGTDTQYF
- | - | TRBJ2-2 | TRBV3-1/TRBV3-2 | TGTGCCAGCAGCCAAGAGGGGGCTGCGAACACCGGGGAGCTGTTTTTT | CASSQEGAANTGELFF
once | - | TRBJ1-5 | TRBV9 | TGTGCCAGCAGCGTAGGCATTTCTAATCAGCCCCAGCATTTT | CASSVGISNQPQHF
- | - | TRBJ1-1 | TRBV10-3 | TGTGCCATCAGTGAGTCTCAGGTTAACACTGAAGCTTTCTTT | CAISESQVNTEAFF
once | TRBD1 | TRBJ1-2 | TRBV3-1/TRBV3-2 | TGTGCCAGCAGCCACCACGGGACAGGGGACTATGGCTACACCTTC | CASSHHGTGDYGYTF
- | - | TRBJ2-2 | TRBV12-3/TRBV12-4 | TGTGCCAGCAGTATGAACACCGGGGAGCTGTTTTTT | CASSMNTGELFF
- | TRBD2 | TRBJ2-2 | TRBV11-2 | TGTGCCAGCAGCCTGGGACTAGCGGGAGGAGGGGACACCGGGGAGCTGTTTTTT | CASSLGLAGGGDTGELFF
- | - | TRBJ1-1 | TRBV3-1/TRBV3-2 | TGTGCCAGCAGCCATAGTTTCTTGGGCTTTTACACTGAAGCTTTCTTT | CASSHSFLGFYTEAFF
- | - | TRBJ1-3 | TRBV30 | TGTGCCTGGAGTGACCCGGGACTCCTTCTCTCTGGAAACACCATATATTTT | CAWSDPGLLLSGNTIYF
- | - | TRBJ1-1 | TRBV19 | TGTGCCAGCCACCTAGCCGGACAGATGAACACTGAAGCTTTCTTT | CASHLAGQMNTEAFF
- | - | TRBJ1-3 | TRBV6-1 | TGTGCCAGCAGTGAAGGAGCGGCAGGGCCCTCTGGAAACACCATATATTTT | CASSEGAAGPSGNTIYF
- | - | TRBJ1-6 | TRBV30 | TGTGCCTGGAGTCGGGATCGGGTTGCTTCACCCCTCCACTTT | CAWSRDRVASPLHF
- | - | TRBJ1-5 | TRBV6-2/TRBV6-3 | TGTGCCAGCAGTGACCCGGGACCCTCCCGGAGCCAGCCCCAGCATTTT | CASSDPGPSRSQPQHF
- | - | TRBJ2-7 | TRBV11-2 | TGTGCCAGCAGCGCCCCCTTCGACACCAACTACGAGCAGTACTTC | CASSAPFDTNYEQYF
- | - | TRBJ2-1 | TRBV2 | TGTGCCAGCAGAGCCGCTAGGGGCTTAGGCGGTGAGCAGTTCTTC | CASRAARGLGGEQFF
- | - | TRBJ2-7 | TRBV10-3 | TGTGCCATCAGTGACGGGACGGAGCAGTACTTC | CAISDGTEQYF
- | - | TRBJ2-1 | TRBV2 | TGTGCCAGCAGCGGGAGACTGGGCGAGGGTGAGCAGTTCTTC | CASSGRLGEGEQFF
- | - | TRBJ1-2 | TRBV2 | TGTGCCAGCAAGGGCCCAGAGGGGGATGGCTACACCTTC | CASKGPEGDGYTF
- | TRBD2 | TRBJ2-5 | TRBV11-3 | TGTGCCAGCAGCTTACGGGGGACTACTCAAGAGACCCAGTACTTC | CASSLRGTTQETQYF
- | - | TRBJ2-5 | TRBV18 | TGTGCCACCGCCGAGACCAGGTATCGGCGCTGGGAGGAGACCCAGTACTTC | CATAETRYRRWEETQYF
- | TRBD1 | TRBJ2-7 | TRBV27 | TGTGCCAGCAGCGAGAACAGGGGTAAGAGGGAGCAGTACTTC | CASSENRGKREQYF
- | TRBD1 | TRBJ2-7 | TRBV18 | TGTGCCAGCTCACCACCGGGAAGACAGGGGGCTAACGAGCAGTACTTC | CASSPPGRQGANEQYF
once | - | TRBJ2-7 | TRBV19 | TGTGCCAGTAGTATAGCTAGGGGCCAATACGAGCAGTACTTC | CASSIARGQYEQYF
- | - | TRBJ2-2 | TRBV7-8 | TGTGCCAGCAGCTTAAAATCTGTGGCAGGGGGGATCGGGGAGCTGTTTTTT | CASSLKSVAGGIGELFF
- | - | TRBJ2-1 | TRBV11-2 | TGTGCCAGCAGCTTAGCTTACGAGGGGTACAATGAGCAGTTCTTC | CASSLAYEGYNEQFF
- | TRBD1 | TRBJ2-7 | TRBV5-1 | TGCGCCAGCAGCTTGGCCCAGGGGGCGAGGTCCTACGAGCAGTACTTC | CASSLAQGARSYEQYF
- | - | TRBJ2-3 | TRBV5-1 | TGCGCCAGCAGCTTGGCCGGACCGACTAGCACAGATACGCAGTATTTT | CASSLAGPTSTDTQYF
- | TRBD1 | TRBJ2-7 | TRBV5-1 | TGCGCCAGCAGCTTGGTGACGGGACAGGAATACGAGCAGTACTTC | CASSLVTGQEYEQYF
- | - | TRBJ1-1 | TRBV5-1 | TGCGCCAGCAGCAGCTCGCTGAACACTGAAGCTTTCTTT | CASSSSLNTEAFF
- | - | TRBJ1-2 | TRBV5-5 | TGTGCCAGCAGCTTGCGGTTGGTGGGCTACACCTTC | CASSLRLVGYTF
- | TRBD1 | TRBJ1-6 | TRBV28 | TGTGCCAGCAGTACTCCGGGACAGGGCCGTTCACCCCTCCACTTT | CASSTPGQGRSPLHF
- | - | TRBJ2-3 | TRBV24-1 | TGTGCCACCAGTGATCAGAGCACAGATACGCAGTATTTT | CATSDQSTDTQYF
- | TRBD1 | TRBJ1-5 | TRBV2 | TGTGCCAGCAGTTTCCGGGACAGGGTATTTCGGCCCCAGCATTTT | CASSFRDRVFRPQHF
- | TRBD1 | TRBJ2-7 | TRBV6-5 | TGTGCCAGCAGTTTACCGGGACAGGGCCACGAGCAGTACTTC | CASSLPGQGHEQYF
- | TRBD1 | TRBJ1-2 | TRBV6-2/TRBV6-3 | TGTGCCAGCAGTTCCCGGACAGGGGACTATGGCTACACCTTC | CASSSRTGDYGYTF
- | - | TRBJ2-4 | TRBV5-1 | TGCGCCAGCAGCTTATGGATGGGAAACATTCAGTACTTC | CASSLWMGNIQYF
- | TRBD1 | TRBJ2-1 | TRBV6-5 | TGTGCCAGCAGTTACTCGGGACAGGGTTACAATGAGCAGTTCTTC | CASSYSGQGYNEQFF
- | TRBD2 | TRBJ2-5 | TRBV10-1 | TGCGCCAGCAGTGGTGAGCGGGGACCCAGGGAGACCCAGTACTTC | CASSGERGPRETQYF
- | - | TRBJ1-1 | TRBV2 | TGTGCCAGCAGTGGTCCCGGGGACACTGAAGCTTTCTTT | CASSGPGDTEAFF
once | - | TRBJ2-2 | TRBV5-1 | TGCGCCAGCAGCTTGGGACTTAACACCGGGGAGCTGTTTTTT | CASSLGLNTGELFF
- | TRBD1 | TRBJ2-3 | TRBV7-3 | TGTGCCAGCAGCCTGGGACAGAACCCAGGCACAGATACGCAGTATTTT | CASSLGQNPGTDTQYF
- | - | TRBJ1-2 | TRBV6-1 | TGTGCCAGCAGTGATGGAGACTATGGCTACACCTTC | CASSDGDYGYTF
- | TRBD1 | TRBJ1-5 | TRBV27 | TGTGCCAGCAGTTCCCGCCGGACAGGGGGCGGCAATCAGCCCCAGCATTTT | CASSSRRTGGGNQPQHF